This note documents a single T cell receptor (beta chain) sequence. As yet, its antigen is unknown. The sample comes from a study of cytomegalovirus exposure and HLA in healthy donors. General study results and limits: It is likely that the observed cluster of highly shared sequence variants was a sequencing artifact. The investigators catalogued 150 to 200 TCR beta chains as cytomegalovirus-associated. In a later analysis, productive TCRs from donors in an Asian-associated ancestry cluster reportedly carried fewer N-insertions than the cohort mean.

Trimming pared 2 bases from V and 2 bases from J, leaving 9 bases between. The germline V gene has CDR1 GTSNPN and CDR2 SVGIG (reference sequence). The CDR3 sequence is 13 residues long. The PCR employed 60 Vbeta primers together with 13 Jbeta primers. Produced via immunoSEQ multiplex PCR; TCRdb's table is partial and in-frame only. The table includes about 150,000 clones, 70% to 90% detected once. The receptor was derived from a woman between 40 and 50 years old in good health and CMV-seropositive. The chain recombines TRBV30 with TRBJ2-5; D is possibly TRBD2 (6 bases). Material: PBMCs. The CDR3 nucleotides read TGTGCCTGGAGTACCGGGACTCAAGAGACCCAGTACTTC. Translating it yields CAWSTGTQETQYF.